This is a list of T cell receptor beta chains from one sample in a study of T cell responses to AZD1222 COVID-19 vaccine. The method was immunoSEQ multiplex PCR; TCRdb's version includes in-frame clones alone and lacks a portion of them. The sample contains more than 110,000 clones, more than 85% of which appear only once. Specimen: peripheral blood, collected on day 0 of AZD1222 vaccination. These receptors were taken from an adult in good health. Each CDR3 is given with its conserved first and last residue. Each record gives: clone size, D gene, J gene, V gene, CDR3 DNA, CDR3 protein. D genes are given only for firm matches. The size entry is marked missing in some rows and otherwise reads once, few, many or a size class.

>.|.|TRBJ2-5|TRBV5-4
TGTGCCAGCAGCCGCCAAGAGGGGGAAGAGACCCAGTACTTC
CASSRQEGEETQYF
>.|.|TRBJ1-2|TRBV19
TGTGCCAGTAGTAGCAGTGGGAGGGACGCGAACTATGGCTACACCTTC
CASSSSGRDANYGYTF
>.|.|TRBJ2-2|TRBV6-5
TGTGCCAGCCTCGGGACTCCTAGCACCGGGGAGCTGTTTTTT
CASLGTPSTGELFF
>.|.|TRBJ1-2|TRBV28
TGTGCCAGCCTCAGCTACTATGGCTACACCTTC
CASLSYYGYTF
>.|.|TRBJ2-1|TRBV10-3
TGTGCCATCAGTGTCCAGAGCTCCTACAATGAGCAGTTCTTC
CAISVQSSYNEQFF
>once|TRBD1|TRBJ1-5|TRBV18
TGTGCCAGCTCACCGACAGGGGTCAGCAATCAGCCCCAGCATTTT
CASSPTGVSNQPQHF
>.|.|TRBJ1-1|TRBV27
TGTGCCAGCAGTCCTATCCCGGCGGGTGGTGACACTGAAGCTTTCTTT
CASSPIPAGGDTEAFF
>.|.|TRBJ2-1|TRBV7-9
TGTGCCAGCAGCCCGCGCGGGCTAGCACGAAATGAGCAGTTCTTC
CASSPRGLARNEQFF
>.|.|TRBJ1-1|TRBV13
TGTGCCAGCAGGACCCGAGGGGGGCTGAACACTGAAGCTTTCTTT
CASRTRGGLNTEAFF
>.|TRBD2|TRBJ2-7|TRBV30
TGTGCCTGGAGTCCCCTGGGCGGGGGGGCGACCCGCTACCCCTACGAGCAGTACTTC
CAWSPLGGGATRYPYEQYF
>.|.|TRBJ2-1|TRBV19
TGTGCCAGTAGTCAAGGACCGGACGGACCAAATGAGCAGTTCTTC
CASSQGPDGPNEQFF
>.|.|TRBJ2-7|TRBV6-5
TGTGCCAGCAGTTCGGCCTACGAGCAGTACTTC
CASSSAYEQYF
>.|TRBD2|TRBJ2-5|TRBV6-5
TGTGCCAGCAGTAGCGGGGGGAACCAAGAGACCCAGTACTTC
CASSSGGNQETQYF
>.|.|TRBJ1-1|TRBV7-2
TGTGCCAGCAGCACCCCCGCAGCGTACACTGAAGCTTTCTTT
CASSTPAAYTEAFF
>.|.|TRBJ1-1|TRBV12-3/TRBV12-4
TGTGCCAGCAACTGGGGGGGCCGGGGAGCTTTCTTT
CASNWGGRGAFF
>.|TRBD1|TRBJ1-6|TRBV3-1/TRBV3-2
TGTGCCAGCAGCCCACAGGGACAGGGCGCGGATTCACCCCTCCACTTT
CASSPQGQGADSPLHF
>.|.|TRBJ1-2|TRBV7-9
TGTGCCAGCAGCTTCCTTAAGGACACCTTC
CASSFLKDTF
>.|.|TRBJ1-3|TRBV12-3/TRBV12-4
TGTGCCAGCAGGCCCAGGGCGGGAAACACCATATATTTT
CASRPRAGNTIYF
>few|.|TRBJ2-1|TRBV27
TGTGCCAGCAGTCCCTGGGACATCATGATAGAGAGGGAGCAGTTCTTC
CASSPWDIMIEREQFF
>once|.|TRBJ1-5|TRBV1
TGCACCAGCAGCCAACATCAGCCCCAGCATTTT
CTSSQHQPQHF
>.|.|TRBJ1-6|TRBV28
TGTGCCAGCAGTTTAGCAGGGACCTCCTATAATTCACCCCTCCACTTT
CASSLAGTSYNSPLHF
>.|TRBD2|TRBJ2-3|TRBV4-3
TGCGCCAGCAGCCAAGATTTGGCTAGCGGGGGCGCGCCCACAGATACGCAGTATTTT
CASSQDLASGGAPTDTQYF
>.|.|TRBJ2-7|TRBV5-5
TGTGCCAGCAGCTCTCTGGCCACTTACGAGCAGTACTTC
CASSSLATYEQYF
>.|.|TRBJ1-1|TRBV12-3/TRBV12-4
TGTGCCAGCAGTTTGGGAACACCGGCTGAAGCTTTCTTT
CASSLGTPAEAFF
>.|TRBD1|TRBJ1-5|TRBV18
TGTGCCAGCTCACCTTTCTGGGACAGGGTAAATCAGCCCCAGCATTTT
CASSPFWDRVNQPQHF
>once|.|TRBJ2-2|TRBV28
TGTGCCAGCAGGGTCTCGAACACCGGGGAGCTGTTTTTT
CASRVSNTGELFF
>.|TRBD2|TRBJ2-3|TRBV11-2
TGTGCCAGCAGCTTAATGTCTAGCGGGGGCCTCACAGATACGCAGTATTTT
CASSLMSSGGLTDTQYF
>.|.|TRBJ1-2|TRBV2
TGTGCCAGCAGTGCCGGGGGCTATGGCTACACCTTC
CASSAGGYGYTF
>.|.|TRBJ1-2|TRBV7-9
TGTGCCAGCAGTTCTCAGGGAAGAGGCGATGGCTACACCTTC
CASSSQGRGDGYTF
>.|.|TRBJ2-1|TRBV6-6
TGTGCCAGCAGCGGGGGGCCAAACAATGAGCAGTTCTTC
CASSGGPNNEQFF
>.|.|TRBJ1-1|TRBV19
TGTGCCAGTAGTCGGGCGCAGGGCTTAACTGAAGCTTTCTTT
CASSRAQGLTEAFF
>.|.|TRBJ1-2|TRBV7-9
TGTGCCAGCAGCCTAGGACCGAGAACCCCCTTAGGCTACACCTTC
CASSLGPRTPLGYTF
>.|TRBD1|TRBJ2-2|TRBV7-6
TGTGCCAGCAGCTCGTACAGGGGCACCGGGGAGCTGTTTTTT
CASSSYRGTGELFF
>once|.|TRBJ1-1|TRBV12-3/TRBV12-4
TGTGCCAGCAGTTTAATGGGTAGGGCTTTCTTT
CASSLMGRAFF
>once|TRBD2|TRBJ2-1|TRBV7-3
TGTGCCAGCAGTTCTAGCGGGGGTGCTGATGAGCAGTTCTTC
CASSSSGGADEQFF
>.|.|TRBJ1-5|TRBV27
TGTGCCAGCAGAGTCGGTGTTGGCAATCAGCCCCAGCATTTT
CASRVGVGNQPQHF
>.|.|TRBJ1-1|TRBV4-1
TGCGCCAGCAGCCGGGCCTCGAACACTGAAGCTTTCTTT
CASSRASNTEAFF
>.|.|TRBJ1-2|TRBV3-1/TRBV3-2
TGTGCCAGCAGCCGTACTCGAGGTGGGGGCGTGTATGGCTACACCTTC
CASSRTRGGGVYGYTF
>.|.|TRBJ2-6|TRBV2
TGTGCCAGCACTGCATTTGGGGCCAACGTCCTGACTTTC
CASTAFGANVLTF
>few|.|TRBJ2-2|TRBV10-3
TGTGCCATCAGATCGGGATCAGGGGGGACCGGGGAGCTGTTTTTT
CAIRSGSGGTGELFF
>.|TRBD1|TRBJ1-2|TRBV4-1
TGCGCCAGCAGCCAGCACCACCGGGACAGGGGAGGCGGCTACACCTTC
CASSQHHRDRGGGYTF
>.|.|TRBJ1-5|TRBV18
TGTGCCAGCTCACCCGAGGGCGCGAGCAATCAGCCCCAGCATTTT
CASSPEGASNQPQHF
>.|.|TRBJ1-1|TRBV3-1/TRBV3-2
TGTGCCAGCAGCCAAGGGGGTCAGGGCACTGAAGCTTTCTTT
CASSQGGQGTEAFF
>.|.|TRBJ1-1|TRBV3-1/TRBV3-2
TGTGCCAGCAGCCTAACAGGTAGTTACACTGAAGCTTTCTTT
CASSLTGSYTEAFF
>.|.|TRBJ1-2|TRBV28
TGTGCCAGCATGTTGTCAGGGGTGAACTATGGCTACACCTTC
CASMLSGVNYGYTF
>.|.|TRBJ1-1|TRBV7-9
TGTGCCAGCAGCTACCGACAAGACACTGAAGCTTTCTTT
CASSYRQDTEAFF
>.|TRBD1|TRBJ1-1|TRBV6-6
TGTGCCAGCAGTGACAGGGCCAACACTGAAGCTTTCTTT
CASSDRANTEAFF
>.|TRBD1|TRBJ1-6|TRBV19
TGTGCCAGTAGTATAGGGGGGACAGGGAATTCACCCCTCCACTTT
CASSIGGTGNSPLHF
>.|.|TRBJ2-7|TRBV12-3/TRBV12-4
TGTGCCAGCAGTCAAGTTATCTACGAGCAGTACTTC
CASSQVIYEQYF
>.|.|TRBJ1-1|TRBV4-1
TGCGCCAGCAGCCGTACAGGACAGATGAACACTGAAGCTTTCTTT
CASSRTGQMNTEAFF
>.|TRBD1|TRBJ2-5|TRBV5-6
TGTGCCAGCAGCTTCACAGGGGTGAAAGAGACCCAGTACTTC
CASSFTGVKETQYF
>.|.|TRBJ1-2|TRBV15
TGTGCCACCAGCAGAGCGGCGGGGGATGGCTACACCTTC
CATSRAAGDGYTF
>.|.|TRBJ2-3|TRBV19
TGTGCCAGTAGTATAGTACCTTCAGATACGCAGTATTTT
CASSIVPSDTQYF
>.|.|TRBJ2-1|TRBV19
TGTGCCAGTAGCTTGAGCTCCTACAATGAGCAGTTCTTC
CASSLSSYNEQFF